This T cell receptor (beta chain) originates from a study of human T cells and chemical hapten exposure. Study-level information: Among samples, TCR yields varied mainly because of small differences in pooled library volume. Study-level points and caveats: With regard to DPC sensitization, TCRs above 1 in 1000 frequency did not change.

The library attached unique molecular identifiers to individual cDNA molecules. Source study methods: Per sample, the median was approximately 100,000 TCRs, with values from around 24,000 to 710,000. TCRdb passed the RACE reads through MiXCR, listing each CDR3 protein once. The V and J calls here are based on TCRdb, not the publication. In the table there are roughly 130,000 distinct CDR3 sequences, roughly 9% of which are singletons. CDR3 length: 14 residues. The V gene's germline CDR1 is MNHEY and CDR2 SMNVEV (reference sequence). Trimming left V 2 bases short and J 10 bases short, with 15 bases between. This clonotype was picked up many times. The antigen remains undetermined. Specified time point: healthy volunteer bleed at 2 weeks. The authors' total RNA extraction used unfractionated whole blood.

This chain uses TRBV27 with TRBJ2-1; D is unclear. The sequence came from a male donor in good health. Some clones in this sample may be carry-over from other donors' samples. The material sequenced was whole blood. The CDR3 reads CASSLRAVREEQFF. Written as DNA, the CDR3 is TGTGCCAGCAGTTTACGGGCGGTCAGAGAGGAGCAGTTCTTC.